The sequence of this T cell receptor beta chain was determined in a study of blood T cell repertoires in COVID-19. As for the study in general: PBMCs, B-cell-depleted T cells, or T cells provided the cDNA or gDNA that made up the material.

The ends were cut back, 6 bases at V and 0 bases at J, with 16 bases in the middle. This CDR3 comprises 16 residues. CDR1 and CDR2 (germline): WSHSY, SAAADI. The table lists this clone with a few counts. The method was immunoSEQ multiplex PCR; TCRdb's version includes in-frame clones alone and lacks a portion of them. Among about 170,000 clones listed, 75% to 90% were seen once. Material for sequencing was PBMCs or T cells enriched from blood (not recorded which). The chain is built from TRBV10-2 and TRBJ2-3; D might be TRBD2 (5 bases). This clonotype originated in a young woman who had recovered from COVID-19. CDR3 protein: CASRTSTSGSTDTQYF. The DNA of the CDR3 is TGCGCCAGCAGGACGAGCACTAGTGGAAGCACAGATACGCAGTATTTT.